Listed below are T cell receptor beta chains from one sample, sequenced in a study of cytomegalovirus exposure and HLA in healthy donors. Libraries were prepared by immunoSEQ multiplex PCR; TCRdb keeps only in-frame clonotypes and omits some of them. The sample consists of 65,000 to 95,000 clones, roughly 95% of them appearing once. Sequencing input: PBMCs. Receptors were obtained from a man between 18 and 29 years old in good health and CMV-seronegative. Both conserved end residues are part of each CDR3. A D gene is named only where the DNA matches it firmly. A row's size may be missing; if present it is once, few, many or a size class.

j_call d_call clone_size v_call cdr3_nt cdr3_aa
TRBJ2-7 - - TRBV21-1 TGTGCCAGCAGCACCCGACCAGGAATAGCGGGCCACTTGGGCGAGCAGTACTTC CASSTRPGIAGHLGEQYF
TRBJ1-1 TRBD1 once TRBV5-4 TGTGCCAGCAGCTTACAGGGGATGAACACTGAAGCTTTCTTT CASSLQGMNTEAFF
TRBJ2-1 TRBD2 - TRBV6-6 TGTGCCAGCGGTGTTAGCGGGGGGTACAATGAGCAGTTCTTC CASGVSGGYNEQFF
TRBJ2-3 TRBD2 - TRBV13 TGTGCCAGCAGCTCCGGGACTAGCGGAGATACGCAGTATTTT CASSSGTSGDTQYF
TRBJ1-5 TRBD1 - TRBV23-1 TGCGCCAGCAGACCCCCGGGACAGGGGAGCAATCAGCCCCAGCATTTT CASRPPGQGSNQPQHF
TRBJ1-4 - - TRBV25-1 TGTGCCAGCAGTGAATCGGGGGGCTTAGGTGAAAAACTGTTTTTT CASSESGGLGEKLFF
TRBJ2-5 - - TRBV4-1 TGCGCCAGCAGCCTAATAAGCAGGGGCCTTGGGGAGACCCAGTACTTC CASSLISRGLGETQYF
TRBJ1-6 - - TRBV7-9 TGTGCCAGCAGCTTAGTAGTCCCCTCCTATAATTCACCCCTCCACTTT CASSLVVPSYNSPLHF
TRBJ2-1 - - TRBV19 TGTGCCAGTAACTACGGAGGAGACAATGAGCAGTTCTTC CASNYGGDNEQFF
TRBJ2-3 TRBD2 - TRBV6-6 TGTGCCAGCAGGTCCGGGACTAGGCTTCCGACAGATACGCAGTATTTT CASRSGTRLPTDTQYF
TRBJ1-2 TRBD1 - TRBV6-5 TGTGCCAGCGGACGACAGGGGAACTATGGCTACACCTTC CASGRQGNYGYTF
TRBJ1-1 - once TRBV7-9 TGTGCCAGCAGCTTAATGGGATCGGGGAGCACTGAAGCTTTCTTT CASSLMGSGSTEAFF
TRBJ1-4 TRBD1 - TRBV5-1 TGCGCCAGCAGCAGATCCGGGACAGGGGATGAAAAACTGTTTTTT CASSRSGTGDEKLFF
TRBJ2-5 TRBD2 - TRBV2 TGTGCCAGCAATTTAGCGGGGGGGCTAGAGACCCAGTACTTC CASNLAGGLETQYF
TRBJ1-3 TRBD1 - TRBV9 TGTGCCAGCAGCGTGGCAGGGGGCAATTCTGGAAACACCATATATTTT CASSVAGGNSGNTIYF
TRBJ2-1 - once TRBV18 TGTGCCAGCTCACCGAGAAAGACAGAACACAATGAGCAGTTCTTC CASSPRKTEHNEQFF
TRBJ1-1 - - TRBV6-6 TGTGCCAGCAAAGTGTCCCCCATCGGGGAAACTGAAGCTTTCTTT CASKVSPIGETEAFF
TRBJ1-1 TRBD1 - TRBV27 TGTGCCAGCAGCCATGACAGGGGGCTATGGACTGAAGCTTTCTTT CASSHDRGLWTEAFF
TRBJ1-6 - - TRBV4-2 TGTGCCAGCAGCCAAGATGGGGGGATTAATTCACCCCTCCACTTT CASSQDGGINSPLHF
TRBJ1-1 - - TRBV25-1 TGTGCCAGCAGTGTCTTGGCTGGAGCTGAAGCTTTCTTT CASSVLAGAEAFF
TRBJ2-7 TRBD1 - TRBV13 TGTGCCAGCAGCCCCACCGGGACAGAAGTATACGAGCAGTACTTC CASSPTGTEVYEQYF
TRBJ1-1 - - TRBV13 TGTGCCAGCAGCTTAGGCTTTCGGACTGAAGCTTTCTTT CASSLGFRTEAFF
TRBJ2-1 TRBD2 - TRBV9 TGTGCCAGCAGCGCCCCCCCTGCGGGGGGGTACAATGAGCAGTTCTTC CASSAPPAGGYNEQFF
TRBJ1-3 - - TRBV25-1 TGTGCCAGCAGTAGACACAACTCTGGAAACACCATATATTTT CASSRHNSGNTIYF
TRBJ2-7 - once TRBV11-2 TGTGCCAGCAGCTTATGGCGGGGCTACGAGCAGTACTTC CASSLWRGYEQYF
TRBJ1-1 - - TRBV30 TGTGCCTGGCTGGACAACGTGGGCACTGAAGCTTTCTTT CAWLDNVGTEAFF
TRBJ2-3 TRBD2 once TRBV15 TGTGCCACATCTAGCGGGGACACAGATACGCAGTATTTT CATSSGDTDTQYF
TRBJ1-2 - - TRBV19 TGTGCCAGTAGTTCTGGGCCCCTCGTGAGCTACACCTTC CASSSGPLVSYTF
TRBJ2-3 TRBD1 - TRBV28 TGTGCCAGCCTCAGGGACAGGGTTGAAGATACGCAGTATTTT CASLRDRVEDTQYF
TRBJ2-1 - - TRBV9 TGTGCCAGCAGCATTATACTCGGCGGTGAGCAGTTCTTC CASSIILGGEQFF
TRBJ2-2 - - TRBV6-1 TGTGCCAGCAGTGAACCTAGGACACACACCGGGGAGCTGTTTTTT CASSEPRTHTGELFF
TRBJ2-1 TRBD1 - TRBV7-9 TGTGCCAGCAGCTCCCGACAGGGGAATAATGAGCAGTTCTTC CASSSRQGNNEQFF
TRBJ2-1 TRBD2 - TRBV13 TGTGCCAGCAGCCCCTCGGGACTAGGCGGGAATGAGCAGTTCTTC CASSPSGLGGNEQFF
TRBJ2-6 - once TRBV4-3 TGCGCCAGCAGCCAAGATGCGGGACTCTTTTCGGATGGGGCCAACGTCCTGACTTTC CASSQDAGLFSDGANVLTF
TRBJ2-5 TRBD1 - TRBV7-6 TGTGCCAGCAGCCCGCCGCGGACAGGGGGCTTTGAGACCCAGTACTTC CASSPPRTGGFETQYF
TRBJ2-3 - - TRBV5-1 TGCGCCAGCAGCTTAACCAACACGTACACAGATACGCAGTATTTT CASSLTNTYTDTQYF
TRBJ2-7 TRBD2 - TRBV14 TGTGCCAGCAGCCAATCCGGGGGGGCGAATGAGCAGTACTTC CASSQSGGANEQYF
TRBJ1-5 - - TRBV4-3 TGCGCCAGCAGCCAAGATACCGGGGTAGGGCAGCCCCAGCATTTT CASSQDTGVGQPQHF
TRBJ1-1 - - TRBV30 TGTGCCTGGAGCCCCACAGCGAACACTGAAGCTTTCTTT CAWSPTANTEAFF
TRBJ2-3 - - TRBV6-5 TGTGCCAGCAGTCCGGAGGGTTCGAGGGATACGCAGTATTTT CASSPEGSRDTQYF
TRBJ2-2 - - TRBV7-9 TGTGCCAGCAGGTCTAGTGTGGCAGTGACGAACACCGGGGAGCTGTTTTTT CASRSSVAVTNTGELFF
TRBJ1-1 - - TRBV15 TGTGCCACCAGCAGAGATAGAGGCAACACTGAAGCTTTCTTT CATSRDRGNTEAFF
TRBJ1-2 - few TRBV6-5 TGTGCCAGCAACTCGGGGGGTCCCTATGGCTACACCTTC CASNSGGPYGYTF
TRBJ2-1 TRBD1 - TRBV4-2 TGTGCCAGCAGCCAAGGTCAGGACAGGGGAAATGAGCAGTTCTTC CASSQGQDRGNEQFF
TRBJ2-2 - - TRBV2 TGTGCCAGCAGTGATGAGGGGGCGAACACCGGGGAGCTGTTTTTT CASSDEGANTGELFF
TRBJ1-2 - - TRBV6-1 TGTGCCGGCAGTGAACTGGGTGGACAGACCTATGGCTACACCTTC CAGSELGGQTYGYTF
TRBJ1-4 TRBD1 - TRBV7-9 TGTGCCAGCAGCTTAGAGGAACAGCCAGGGGGCCCTAATGAAAAACTGTTTTTT CASSLEEQPGGPNEKLFF
TRBJ2-7 - - TRBV30 TGTGCCTGGAGTCAGGGGCTCTCTTACGAGCAGTACTTC CAWSQGLSYEQYF
TRBJ2-7 TRBD1 - TRBV7-9 TGTGCCAGCAGACAGGGGATTTACGAGCAGTACTTC CASRQGIYEQYF
TRBJ2-2 TRBD1 - TRBV5-1 TGCGCCAGCAGCTTCGGGACAGCCGGGGAGCTGTTTTTT CASSFGTAGELFF
TRBJ2-5 - - TRBV2 TGTGCCAGCAGTGCCTCAGGGGCAGGTCCTCGGGAGACCCAGTACTTC CASSASGAGPRETQYF
TRBJ1-1 TRBD1 - TRBV7-8 TGTGCCAGCAGCCCCTCCGGGACAGGGGCAATTCCAATGAACACTGAAGCTTTCTTT CASSPSGTGAIPMNTEAFF
TRBJ2-3 - - TRBV7-3 TGTGCCAGCAGCTTCTCCCGCGGTCACACAGATACGCAGTATTTT CASSFSRGHTDTQYF